This T cell receptor beta chain comes out of a study of blood T cells in healthy people across ages. Across the whole study: The capture of about one barcoded beta molecule per two T cells was achieved by template switching.

The CDR3 length is 12 residues. Germline CDR1 reads LNHNV; CDR2 reads YYDKDF (reference sequence). V lost 6 bases to trimming and J lost 7 bases, with 10 bases between them. Notes on the study in general: Higher diversity and more naive CD4+ cells were features of long-lived donors, compared to aged donors.

With a J-beta primer mix and a sample-barcoded 5' primer, a second PCR ran about 7 to 12 cycles. Each TCR beta cDNA got a 12-nucleotide random molecular identifier. MiXCR, applied by TCRdb to the 5' RACE reads, yields one record per CDR3 protein. The table includes 540,000 or so distinct CDR3 sequences, 47% detected once. A note on this clonotype: Its antigen remains unidentified.

Specimen: blood. This clonotype was obtained from an elderly man in good health. This rearrangement joins TRBV15 to TRBJ2-1, with a weak D call TRBD2 (5 bases). The CDR3 DNA reads TGTGCCACCAGTGAGGGCCGGAATGAGCAGTTCTTC. Amino acids: CATSEGRNEQFF.